The 10 T cell receptor beta chains below were found in one sample sequenced in a study of tumor and adjacent non-tumor tissue in lung cancer. This sample's RNA came from whole unsorted tissue. Distant lung tissue was collected more than 3 cm away from the tumor edge. A modified ARM-PCR protocol with three rounds of nested PCR amplified TCRbeta. One entry per CDR3 protein results from TCRdb running MiXCR on the multiplex PCR reads. This table holds about 48,000 distinct CDR3 sequences, 64% found once. Source material: distant non-tumor lung tissue. The receptor set was obtained from a woman aged 70-85 years with non-small cell lung cancer.

V gene TRBV7-9 combines with J gene TRBJ2-1, with D possibly being TRBD2 (5 bases). V lost 6 bases and J lost 9, with 21 bases in between. Germline loops: CDR1 SEHNR, CDR2 FQNEAQ (reference sequence). This CDR3 is 15 amino acids long. The CDR3 here is CASRPGSGGRGEQFF. The CDR3 DNA follows: TGTGCCAGCAGGCCGGGGTCAGGCGGTAGAGGTGAGCAGTTCTTC.

For this clonotype: At one of its ends the junction is not consistent with the germline gene, which may arise from a read error. This chain uses TRBV6-1 with TRBJ1-5; D may be TRBD2 (5 bases). The end of the DNA aligns better with TRBJ2-3, so the J call may be wrong. Germline V gives CDR1 MNHNS, CDR2 SASEGT. The CDR3 runs to 14 residues. The CDR3 sequence is CAGSPEGSNQPQYF. CDR3 nucleotide sequence: TGTGCCGGCAGCCCCGAGGGCAGCAATCAGCCCCAGTATTTT.

Points on this clonotype: A read error is possible here, since a much larger clone lies one base away. The genes are TRBV7-9 and TRBJ2-3; D tentatively fits TRBD1 or TRBD2 (6 bases each). The CDR3 is 14 amino acids. The V and J ends lost 7 bases and 5 bases respectively, with 16 bases between them. The germline V gene encodes CDR1 SEHNR and CDR2 FQNEAQ (reference sequence). CDR3 in DNA: TGTGCCAGCAACTTCGGGGGCGACGGAGATACGCAGTATTTT. Its protein is CASNFGGDGDTQYF.

The V call is TRBV4-1, the J call TRBJ1-4, with D tentatively TRBD1 (5 bases). V lost 10 bases, J lost 5 bases, and 20 bases lay in between. From germline, CDR1 is MGHRA and CDR2 YSYEKL. This CDR3 is 15 amino acids long. CDR3 coding DNA: TGCGCCATCATCAACCGGGACGAGCAAAATGAAAAACTGTTTTTT. Translated: CAIINRDEQNEKLFF.

A remark on this clonotype: One end of the junction varies from germline; a read error may be responsible. V gene TRBV10-2 combines with J gene TRBJ1-1; D not resolved. The CDR3 loop spans 14 amino acids. Germline V gene lookup returns CDR1 WSHSY and CDR2 SAAADI. The CDR3: CATAVGGMNTEATF. The CDR3 nucleotides are TGCGCCACCGCGGTAGGTGGCATGAACACTGAAGCTACCTTT.

Points on this clonotype: A much bigger clone sits one base away, suggesting this may be a read error. The chain couples TRBV6-4 to TRBJ2-1; a possible D gene is TRBD2 (5 bases). The CDR3 has 13 amino acids. The germline V gene has CDR1 MRHNA and CDR2 SNTAGT. The CDR3 bases are TGTGCCAGCGGTGATAACGGGAACAATGAGCAGTTCTTC. This encodes CASGDNGNNEQFF.

This clonotype was seen a handful of times. An end of the junction differs from the germline gene, which may be a read error. Here the CDR3 DNA reads TGTGCCAGCAGTTGCCGACTTGGGTCTCTTGGAGCTCTCTTT. Encoded protein: CASSCRLGSLGALF. The rearrangement links TRBV6-2 or TRBV6-3 to TRBJ1-1; no clear D gene. The CDR3 runs to 14 residues. CDR1 and CDR2 from the germline V gene are MNHEY and SVGEGT.

This clonotype has a count of ten or more. This chain uses TRBV24-1 with TRBJ1-1; D gene uncertain. V lost 4 bases and J 1 base, leaving 6 bases between the germline ends. The germline V gene encodes CDR1 KGHDR and CDR2 SFDVKD. The CDR3 is made up of 13 amino acids. The CDR3 here is CATSDEENTEAFF. The CDR3, as DNA: TGTGCCACCAGTGACGAGGAGAACACTGAAGCTTTCTTT.

Concerning this clonotype itself: In this CDR3 the conserved last residue, phenylalanine or tryptophan, is missing, so a read error is likely. The DNA is left out, because the CDR3 cannot be placed on it with certainty; the CDR3 is given as TCRdb lists it. This chain joins TRBV11-1 and TRBJ1-1. The CDR3 comprises 13 residues, both ends counted. CDR1 is SGHAT, CDR2 FQDESV, per germline (reference sequence). The CDR3 is CASILNGRTETFL.

About this clonotype itself: This could be a read error, since a much larger clone is one nucleotide away. The chain combines TRBV10-3 with TRBJ2-3, with a possible D match to TRBD1 (6 bases). V dropped 4 bases and J dropped 2 bases, with 10 bases sitting between them. The CDR3 loop spans 14 amino acids. Germline CDR1 and CDR2: ENHRY and SYGVKD. DNA for the CDR3: TGTGCCATCAGTGTTGGACAGACCACAGATACGCAGTATTTT. Translating it yields CAISVGQTTDTQYF.